The TCR beta chain described here comes from a study of cytomegalovirus exposure and HLA in healthy donors. Amplification used 60 Vbeta primers and 13 Jbeta primers. Some clones are missing from TCRdb's copy, which holds only in-frame ones; the method was immunoSEQ multiplex PCR. This table holds about 110,000 clones, 60% to 75% found once. Germline V gene data show CDR1 as LGHNA and CDR2 as YSLEER. This CDR3 has 14 residues. The J segment lost 3 bases and the V segment lost 4 bases, leaving 3 bases of the junction unmatched. Remarks on this clone: Its cognate antigen is unknown.

Broader study findings: More clonal expansion characterized HLA-associated TCR beta chains than equally common others in a later analysis. Per a prior analysis, the majority of TCR beta V segments were productive roughly 87% or roughly 30% of the time. In vitro testing confirmed a few CMV-associated chains as specific for CMV antigens.

Sequencing used PBMCs. The receptor's source is a man in his forties or fifties in good health and CMV-seropositive. The rearrangement joins TRBV4-3 to TRBJ2-3, with 8 bases lining up with TRBD1. The CDR3 protein is CASSPGQGTDTQYF. The CDR3 coding sequence is TGCGCCAGCAGCCCCGGACAGGGAACAGATACGCAGTATTTT.